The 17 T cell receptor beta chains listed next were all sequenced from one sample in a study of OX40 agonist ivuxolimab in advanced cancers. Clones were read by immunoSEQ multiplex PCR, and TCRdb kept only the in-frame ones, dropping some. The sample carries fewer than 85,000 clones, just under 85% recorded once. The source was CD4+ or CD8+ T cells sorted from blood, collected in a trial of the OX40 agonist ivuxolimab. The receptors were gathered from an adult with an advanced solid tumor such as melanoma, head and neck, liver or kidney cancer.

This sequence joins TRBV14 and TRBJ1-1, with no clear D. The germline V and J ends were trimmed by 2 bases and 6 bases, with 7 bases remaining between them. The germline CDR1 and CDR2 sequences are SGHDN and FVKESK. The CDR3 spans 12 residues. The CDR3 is CASSQSMSEAFF. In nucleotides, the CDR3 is TGTGCCAGCAGCCAAAGTATGTCTGAAGCTTTCTTT. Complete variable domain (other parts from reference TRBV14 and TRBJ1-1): EAGVTQFPSHSVIEKGQTVTLRCDPISGHDNLYWYRRVMGKEIKFLLHFVKESKQDESGMPNNRFLAERTGGTYSTLKVQPAELEDSGVYFCASSQSMSEAFFGQGTRLTVV.

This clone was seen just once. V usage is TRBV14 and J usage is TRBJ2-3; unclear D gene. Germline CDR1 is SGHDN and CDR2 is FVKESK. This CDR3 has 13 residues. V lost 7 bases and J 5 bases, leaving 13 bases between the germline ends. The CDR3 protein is CASKMVAGDTQYF. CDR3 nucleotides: TGTGCCAGCAAGATGGTAGCTGGAGATACGCAGTATTTT.

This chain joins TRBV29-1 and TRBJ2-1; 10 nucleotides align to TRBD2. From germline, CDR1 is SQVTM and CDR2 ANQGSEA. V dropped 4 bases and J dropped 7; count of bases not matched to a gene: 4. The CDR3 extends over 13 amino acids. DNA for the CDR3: TGCAGCGTTGGTCCTAGCGGGAGTAATGAGCAGTTCTTC. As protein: CSVGPSGSNEQFF.

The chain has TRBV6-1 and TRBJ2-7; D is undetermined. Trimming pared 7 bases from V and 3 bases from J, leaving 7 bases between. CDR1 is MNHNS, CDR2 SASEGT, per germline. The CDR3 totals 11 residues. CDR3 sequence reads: CASTQSYEQYF. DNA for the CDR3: TGTGCCAGCACACAGAGCTACGAGCAGTACTTC.

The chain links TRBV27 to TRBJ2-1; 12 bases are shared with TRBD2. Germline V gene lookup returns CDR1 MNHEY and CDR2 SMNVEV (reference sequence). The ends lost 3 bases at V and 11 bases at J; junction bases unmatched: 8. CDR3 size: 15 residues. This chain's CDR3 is CASSFSLAGGQKQFF. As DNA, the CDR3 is TGTGCCAGCAGTTTTAGTCTAGCGGGAGGGCAGAAGCAGTTCTTC.

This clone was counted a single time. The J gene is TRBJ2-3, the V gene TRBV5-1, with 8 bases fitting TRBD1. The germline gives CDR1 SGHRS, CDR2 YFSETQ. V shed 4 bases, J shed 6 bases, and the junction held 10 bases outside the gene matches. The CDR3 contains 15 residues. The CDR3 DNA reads TGCGCCAGCAGCCCCGGACAGGGTAGGGCGGATACGCAGTATTTT. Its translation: CASSPGQGRADTQYF.

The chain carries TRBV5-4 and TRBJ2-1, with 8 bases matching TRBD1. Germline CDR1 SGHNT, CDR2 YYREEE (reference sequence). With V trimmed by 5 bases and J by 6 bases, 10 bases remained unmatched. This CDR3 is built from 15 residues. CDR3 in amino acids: CASRTGTGGANEQFF. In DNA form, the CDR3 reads TGTGCCAGCAGGACGGGGACAGGCGGGGCCAATGAGCAGTTCTTC.

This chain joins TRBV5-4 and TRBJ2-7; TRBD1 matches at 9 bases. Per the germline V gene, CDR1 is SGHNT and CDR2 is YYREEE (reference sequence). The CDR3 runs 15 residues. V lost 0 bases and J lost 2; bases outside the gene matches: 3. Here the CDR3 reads CASSLGTGVTYEQYF. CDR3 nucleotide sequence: TGTGCCAGCAGCTTGGGGACAGGGGTTACCTACGAGCAGTACTTC.

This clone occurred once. CDR3 sequence: CASSLLGTGSVRLPTDTQYF. CDR3 nucleotides: TGTGCCAGCAGTTTATTAGGGACAGGGTCAGTACGGCTCCCCACAGATACGCAGTATTTT. The chain uses TRBV28 and TRBJ2-3; 9 bases align to TRBD1. Germline values: CDR1 MDHEN, CDR2 SYDVKM. With V trimmed by 1 base and J by 2 bases, 16 bases remained unmatched. The CDR3 has 20 residues.

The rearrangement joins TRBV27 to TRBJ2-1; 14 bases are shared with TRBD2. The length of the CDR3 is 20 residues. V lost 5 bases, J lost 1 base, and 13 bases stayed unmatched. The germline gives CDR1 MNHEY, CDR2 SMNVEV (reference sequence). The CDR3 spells CASSVFRGTSGSNSYNEQFF. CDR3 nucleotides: TGTGCCAGCAGTGTCTTTAGGGGGACTAGCGGGAGTAATTCCTACAATGAGCAGTTCTTC.

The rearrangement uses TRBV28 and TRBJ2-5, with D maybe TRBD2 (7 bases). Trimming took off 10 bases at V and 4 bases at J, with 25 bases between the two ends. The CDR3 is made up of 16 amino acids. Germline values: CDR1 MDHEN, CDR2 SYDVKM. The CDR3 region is CATASRGGGVLETQYF. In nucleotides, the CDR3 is TGTGCCACCGCTTCCCGTGGGGGGGGCGTGTTAGAGACCCAGTACTTC.

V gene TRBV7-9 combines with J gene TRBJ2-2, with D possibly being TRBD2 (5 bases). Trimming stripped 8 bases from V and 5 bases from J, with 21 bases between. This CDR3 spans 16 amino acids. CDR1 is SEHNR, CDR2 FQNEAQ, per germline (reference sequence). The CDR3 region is CASGLRGGGRTGELFF. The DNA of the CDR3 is TGTGCCAGCGGTTTACGAGGCGGAGGTCGGACCGGGGAGCTGTTTTTT. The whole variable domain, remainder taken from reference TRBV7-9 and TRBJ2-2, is DTGVSQNPRHKITKRGQNVTFRCDPISEHNRLYWYRQTLGQGPEFLTYFQNEAQLEKSRLLSDRFSAERPKGSFSTLEIQRTEQGDSAMYLCASGLRGGGRTGELFFGEGSRLTVL.

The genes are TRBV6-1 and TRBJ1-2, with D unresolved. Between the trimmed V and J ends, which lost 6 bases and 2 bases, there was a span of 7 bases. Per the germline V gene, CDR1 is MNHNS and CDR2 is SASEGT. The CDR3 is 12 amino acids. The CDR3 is CASSWRNYGYTF. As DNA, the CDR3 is TGTGCCAGCAGCTGGCGGAACTATGGCTACACCTTC.

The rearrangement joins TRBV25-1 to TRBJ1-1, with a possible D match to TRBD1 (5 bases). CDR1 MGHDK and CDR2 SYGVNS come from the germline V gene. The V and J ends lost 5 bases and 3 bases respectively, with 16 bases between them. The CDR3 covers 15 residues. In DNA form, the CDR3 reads TGTGCCAGCAGTCCTCAGGCGGGGGATTACACTGAAGCTTTCTTT. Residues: CASSPQAGDYTEAFF.

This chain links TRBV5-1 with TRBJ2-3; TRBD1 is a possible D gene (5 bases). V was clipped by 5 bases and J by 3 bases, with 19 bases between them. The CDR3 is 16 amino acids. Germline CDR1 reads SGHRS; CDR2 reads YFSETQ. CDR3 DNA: TGCGCCAGCAGACCACAGACAGATTACCGGACAGATACGCAGTATTTT. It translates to CASRPQTDYRTDTQYF.

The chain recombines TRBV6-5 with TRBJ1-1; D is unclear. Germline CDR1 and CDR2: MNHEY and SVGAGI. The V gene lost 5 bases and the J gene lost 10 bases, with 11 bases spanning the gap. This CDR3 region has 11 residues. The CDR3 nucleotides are TGTGCCAGCAGTCTGGGGAGGAGAGCTTTCTTT. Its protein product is CASSLGRRAFF.

CDR3 protein: CASALGGGETQYF. CDR3 bases: TGTGCCAGCGCATTAGGGGGAGGGGAGACCCAGTACTTC. J is TRBJ2-5 and V is TRBV2, with TRBD2 as a possible D gene (7 bases). Germline V gene lookup returns CDR1 SNHLY and CDR2 FYNNEI. The CDR3 has 13 amino acids. V lost 8 bases, J lost 5 bases, and 15 bases lay in between.